The clone carrying this T cell receptor (beta chain) came up a few times. Its specificity is unknown. The entry originates in a study of early T cells in non-severe SARS-CoV-2 infection. Study information: Chains were not paired, and sequencing was done on bulk RNA from unsorted whole blood. Study conclusions and caveats: Missing private and CD4 specificities, VDJdb matching favored anti-spike CD8 responses.

cDNA molecules, individually, were tagged with unique molecular identifiers. Each CDR3 protein gets one entry after TCRdb re-called the 5' RACE reads with MiXCR. Of just under 65,000 distinct CDR3 sequences in the sample, roughly 9% are singletons; the top ten hold around an eighth. The germline gives CDR1 LGHNA, CDR2 YNFKEQ. Trimming at V came to 2 bases and at J to 7 bases, leaving 5 bases not matched to a gene. This CDR3 region has 15 residues. The sequence was obtained from an adult who was a healthcare worker with PCR-confirmed SARS-CoV-2 infection or an uninfected control (not recorded which). The sequencing here drew on whole blood, taken at baseline. The V and J genes are TRBV4-2 and TRBJ2-1; 10 bases fit TRBD1. The CDR3 sequence is CASSQRDRGGNEQFF. CDR3 nucleotides: TGTGCCAGCAGCCAAAGGGACAGGGGCGGGAATGAGCAGTTCTTC.